Listed below are T cell receptor beta chains from one sample, sequenced in a study of blood T cell repertoires in COVID-19. Using immunoSEQ multiplex PCR, the repertoire was profiled, and TCRdb retains in-frame clones only, with some absent. The sample records some 250,000 clones, around 90% being singletons. The sample was PBMCs or T cells enriched from blood (not recorded which). These TCRs come from a woman aged 40-49 years with acute COVID-19. CDR3s include the opening cysteine and the closing phenylalanine or tryptophan. Fields, in order: V gene, CDR3 protein.

V: TRBV6-5
CDR3: CASRTGSGYGYTF

V: TRBV7-2
CDR3: CASSFGRESHEQFF

V: TRBV5-4
CDR3: CASSKQGRRGENEQYF

V: TRBV18
CDR3: CASSPRGRAANTEAFF

V: TRBV5-5
CDR3: CASSFMGRGQPQHF

V: TRBV2
CDR3: CASRGGQGSLYEQYF

V: TRBV11-3
CDR3: CASSLGGVYEQYF

V: TRBV6-6
CDR3: CASSTPNRNYGYTF

V: TRBV13
CDR3: CASSWQRSTEAFF

V: TRBV5-1
CDR3: CASSWGLAGGLDEQYF

V: TRBV7-9
CDR3: CASSLSSVPTGEQYF

V: TRBV11-3
CDR3: CASSLDGGTYEQYF

V: TRBV11-2
CDR3: CASSLVSISDTGELFF

V: TRBV4-2
CDR3: CASSQERPRGIGDIQYF

V: TRBV5-3
CDR3: CARSLVRVGRGDTEAFF

V: TRBV5-4
CDR3: CASSLGGRGRQETQYF

V: TRBV9
CDR3: CASSVSRDRGHTGELFF

V: TRBV19
CDR3: CASSAAGVRYSGNTIYF

V: TRBV7-2
CDR3: CASSLATALSYEQYF

V: TRBV29-1
CDR3: CSDRPRTVRSGANVLTF

V: TRBV7-2
CDR3: CASSSPGQVAGYTF

V: TRBV7-8
CDR3: CASSLLWGRGTEAFF

V: TRBV27
CDR3: CASSLLGQPQHF

V: TRBV6-4
CDR3: CASRAVVNNYGYTF

V: TRBV10-3
CDR3: CAISESNRDKETQYF

V: TRBV7-9
CDR3: CASSSTGYNEQFF

V: TRBV30
CDR3: CAWSVDGGLYNEQFF

V: TRBV11-2
CDR3: CASSSWSSGRETQYF

V: TRBV10-3
CDR3: CAISTSGGARETQYF

V: TRBV25-1
CDR3: CASSGPVEAFF

V: TRBV5-1
CDR3: CASSHTGGEFNEQFF

V: TRBV6-1
CDR3: CASSESWVGGLSNQPQHF